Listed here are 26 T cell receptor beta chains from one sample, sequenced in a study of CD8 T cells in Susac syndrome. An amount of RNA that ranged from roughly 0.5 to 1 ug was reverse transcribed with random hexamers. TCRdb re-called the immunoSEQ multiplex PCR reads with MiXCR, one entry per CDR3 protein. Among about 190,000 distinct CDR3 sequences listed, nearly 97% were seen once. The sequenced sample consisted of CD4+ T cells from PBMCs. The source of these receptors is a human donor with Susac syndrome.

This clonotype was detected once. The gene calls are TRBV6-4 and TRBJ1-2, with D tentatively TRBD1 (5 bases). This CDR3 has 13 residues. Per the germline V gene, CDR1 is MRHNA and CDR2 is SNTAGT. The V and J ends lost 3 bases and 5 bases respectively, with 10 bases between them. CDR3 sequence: CASSEGRRYGYTF. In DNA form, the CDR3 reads TGTGCCAGCAGTGAGGGACGGAGATATGGCTACACCTTC.

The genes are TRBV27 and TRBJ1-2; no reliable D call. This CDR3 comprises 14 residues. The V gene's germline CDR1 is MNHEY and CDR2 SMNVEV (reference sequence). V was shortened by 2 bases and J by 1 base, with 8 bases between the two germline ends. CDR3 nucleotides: TGTGCCAGCAGTTTAGGACCCCTTAACTATGGCTACACCTTC. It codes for CASSLGPLNYGYTF.

The CDR3: CSARDRGRSNYGYTF. CDR3 sequence (DNA): TGCAGTGCCCGGGACAGGGGCCGCTCTAACTATGGCTACACCTTC. This sequence joins TRBV20-1 and TRBJ1-2; 10 bases match TRBD1. V shed 6 bases, J shed 0 bases, and the junction held 7 bases outside the gene matches. Germline loops: CDR1 DFQATT, CDR2 SNEGSKA (reference sequence). This CDR3 spans 15 amino acids.

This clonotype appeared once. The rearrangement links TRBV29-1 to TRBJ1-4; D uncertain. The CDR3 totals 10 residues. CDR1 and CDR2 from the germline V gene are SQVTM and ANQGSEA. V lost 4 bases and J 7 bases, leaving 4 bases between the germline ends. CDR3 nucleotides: TGCAGCGTTGTAGCTGAAAAACTGTTTTTT. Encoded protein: CSVVAEKLFF.

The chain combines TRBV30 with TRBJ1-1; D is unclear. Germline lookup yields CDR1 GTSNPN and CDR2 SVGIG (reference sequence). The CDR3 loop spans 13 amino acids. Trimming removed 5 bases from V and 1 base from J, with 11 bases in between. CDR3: CAWERGSNTEAFF. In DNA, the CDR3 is TGTGCCTGGGAGCGAGGGTCGAACACTGAAGCTTTCTTT.

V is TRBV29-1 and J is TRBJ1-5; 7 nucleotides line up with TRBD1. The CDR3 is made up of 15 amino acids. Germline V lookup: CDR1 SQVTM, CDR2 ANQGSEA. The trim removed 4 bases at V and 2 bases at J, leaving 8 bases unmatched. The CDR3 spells CSVGVTGDGNQPQHF. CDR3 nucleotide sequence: TGCAGCGTTGGGGTCACAGGGGATGGCAATCAGCCCCAGCATTTT.

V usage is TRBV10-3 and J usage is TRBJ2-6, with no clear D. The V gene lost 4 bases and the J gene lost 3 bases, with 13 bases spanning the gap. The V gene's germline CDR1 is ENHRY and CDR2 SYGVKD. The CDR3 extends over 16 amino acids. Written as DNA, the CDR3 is TGTGCCATCAGTGCGACGGATACTCTTGGGGCCAACGTCCTGACTTTC. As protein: CAISATDTLGANVLTF.

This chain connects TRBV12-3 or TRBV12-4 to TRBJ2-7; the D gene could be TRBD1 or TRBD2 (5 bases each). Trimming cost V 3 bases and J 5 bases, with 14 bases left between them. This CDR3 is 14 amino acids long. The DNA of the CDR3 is TGTGCCAGCAGTTTGGCAGGGAGTCCTCACGAGCAGTACTTC. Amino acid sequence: CASSLAGSPHEQYF.

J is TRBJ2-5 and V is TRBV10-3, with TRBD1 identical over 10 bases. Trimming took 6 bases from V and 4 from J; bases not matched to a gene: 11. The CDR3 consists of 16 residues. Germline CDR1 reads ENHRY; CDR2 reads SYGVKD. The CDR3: CAIRGDGTGEAETQYF. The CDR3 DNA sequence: TGTGCCATCAGGGGAGACGGGACAGGGGAGGCAGAGACCCAGTACTTC.

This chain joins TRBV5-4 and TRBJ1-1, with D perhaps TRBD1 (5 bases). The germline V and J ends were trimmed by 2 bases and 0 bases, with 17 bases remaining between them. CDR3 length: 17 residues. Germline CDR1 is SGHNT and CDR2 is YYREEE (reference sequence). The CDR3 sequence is CASSFSSGRGVNTEAFF. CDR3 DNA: TGTGCCAGCAGCTTTTCGTCGGGTCGAGGGGTGAACACTGAAGCTTTCTTT.

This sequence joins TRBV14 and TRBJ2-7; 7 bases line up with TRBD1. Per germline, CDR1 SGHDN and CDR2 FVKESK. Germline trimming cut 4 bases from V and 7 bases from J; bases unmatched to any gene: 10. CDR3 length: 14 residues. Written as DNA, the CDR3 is TGTGCCAGCAGCCTAGGACGACAGGGTCGAGAGCAGTACTTC. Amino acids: CASSLGRQGREQYF.

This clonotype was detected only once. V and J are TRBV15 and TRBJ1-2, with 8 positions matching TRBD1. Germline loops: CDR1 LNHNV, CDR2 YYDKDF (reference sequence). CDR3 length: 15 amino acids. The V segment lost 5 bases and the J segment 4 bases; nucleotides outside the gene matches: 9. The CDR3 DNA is TGTGCCACCAGCTCAGACAGGGGAGCTATCTATGGCTACACCTTC. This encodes CATSSDRGAIYGYTF.

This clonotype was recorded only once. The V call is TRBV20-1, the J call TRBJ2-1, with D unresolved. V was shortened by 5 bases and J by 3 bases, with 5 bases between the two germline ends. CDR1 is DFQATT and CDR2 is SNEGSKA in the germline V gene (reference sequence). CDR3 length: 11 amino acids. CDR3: CSARFYNEQFF. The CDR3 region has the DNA TGCAGTGCTCGCTTCTACAATGAGCAGTTCTTC.

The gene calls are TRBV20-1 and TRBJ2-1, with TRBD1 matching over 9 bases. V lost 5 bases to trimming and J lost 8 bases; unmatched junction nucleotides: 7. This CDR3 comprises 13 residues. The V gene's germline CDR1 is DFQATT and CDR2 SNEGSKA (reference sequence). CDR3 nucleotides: TGCAGTGCTCGTTGGACAGGGGTCGATGAGCAGTTCTTC. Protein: CSARWTGVDEQFF.

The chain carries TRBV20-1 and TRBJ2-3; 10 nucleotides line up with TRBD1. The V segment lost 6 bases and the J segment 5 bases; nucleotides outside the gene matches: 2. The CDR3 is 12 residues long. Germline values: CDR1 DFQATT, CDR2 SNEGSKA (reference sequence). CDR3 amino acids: CSADRGRDTQYF. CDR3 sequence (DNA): TGCAGTGCCGACAGGGGGCGAGATACGCAGTATTTT.

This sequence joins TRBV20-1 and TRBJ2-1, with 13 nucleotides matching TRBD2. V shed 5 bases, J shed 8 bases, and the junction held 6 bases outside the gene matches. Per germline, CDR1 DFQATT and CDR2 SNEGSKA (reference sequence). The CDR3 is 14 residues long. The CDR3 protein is CSAATSGGAYEQFF. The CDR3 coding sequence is TGCAGTGCTGCAACTAGCGGGGGGGCATATGAGCAGTTCTTC.

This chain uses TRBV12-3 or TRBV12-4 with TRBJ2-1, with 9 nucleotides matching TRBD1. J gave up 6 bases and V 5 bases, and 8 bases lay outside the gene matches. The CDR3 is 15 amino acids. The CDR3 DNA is TGTGCCAGCAGTCCGGACAGGGGAGCTGGCAATGAGCAGTTCTTC. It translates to CASSPDRGAGNEQFF.

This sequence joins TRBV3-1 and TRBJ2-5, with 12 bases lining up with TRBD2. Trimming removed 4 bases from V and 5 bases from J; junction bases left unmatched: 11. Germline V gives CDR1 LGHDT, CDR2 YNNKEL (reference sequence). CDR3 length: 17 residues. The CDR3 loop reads CASSRLPSGGAVETQYF. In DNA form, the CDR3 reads TGTGCCAGCAGCCGACTTCCTAGCGGGGGGGCCGTTGAGACCCAGTACTTC.

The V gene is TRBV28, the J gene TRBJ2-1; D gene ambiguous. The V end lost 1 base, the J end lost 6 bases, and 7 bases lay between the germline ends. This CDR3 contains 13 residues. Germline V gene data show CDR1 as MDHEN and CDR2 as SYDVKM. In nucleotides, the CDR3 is TGTGCCAGCAGTTTATATACCCTCAATGAGCAGTTCTTC. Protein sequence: CASSLYTLNEQFF. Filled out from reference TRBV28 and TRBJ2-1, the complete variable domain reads DVKVTQSSRYLVKRTGEKVFLECVQDMDHENMFWYRQDPGLGLRLIYFSYDVKMKEKGDIPEGYSVSREKKERFSLILESASTNQTSMYLCASSLYTLNEQFFGPGTRLTVL.

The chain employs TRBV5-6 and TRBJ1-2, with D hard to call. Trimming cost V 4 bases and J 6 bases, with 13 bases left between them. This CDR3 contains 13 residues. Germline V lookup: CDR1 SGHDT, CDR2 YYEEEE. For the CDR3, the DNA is TGTGCCAGCAGCGGTTACATAACGGATGGCTACACCTTC. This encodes CASSGYITDGYTF.

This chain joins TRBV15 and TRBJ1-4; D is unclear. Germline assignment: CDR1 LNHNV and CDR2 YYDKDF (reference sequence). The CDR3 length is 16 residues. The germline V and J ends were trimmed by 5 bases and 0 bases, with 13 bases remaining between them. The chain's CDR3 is CATSLKRAATNEKLFF. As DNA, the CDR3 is TGTGCCACCAGCCTCAAGCGGGCAGCAACTAATGAAAAACTGTTTTTT.

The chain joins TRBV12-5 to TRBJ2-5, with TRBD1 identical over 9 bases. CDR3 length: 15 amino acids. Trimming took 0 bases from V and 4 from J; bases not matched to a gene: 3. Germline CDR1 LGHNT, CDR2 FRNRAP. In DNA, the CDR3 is TGTGCTAGTGGTTTGGTGGGGACAGGGTCAGAGACCCAGTACTTC. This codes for CASGLVGTGSETQYF.

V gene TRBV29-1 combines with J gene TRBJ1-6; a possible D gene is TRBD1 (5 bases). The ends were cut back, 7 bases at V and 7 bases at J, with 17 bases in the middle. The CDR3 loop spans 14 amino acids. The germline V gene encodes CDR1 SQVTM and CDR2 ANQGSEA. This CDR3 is CSAPTQGENSPLHF. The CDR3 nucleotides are TGCAGCGCTCCCACTCAGGGAGAGAATTCACCCCTCCACTTT.

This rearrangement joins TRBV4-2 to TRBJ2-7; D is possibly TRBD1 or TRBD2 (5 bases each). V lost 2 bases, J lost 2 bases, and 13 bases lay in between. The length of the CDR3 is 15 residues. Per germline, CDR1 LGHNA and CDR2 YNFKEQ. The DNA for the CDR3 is TGTGCCAGCAGCCAAAACCGGGACGCGCCCTACGAGCAGTACTTC. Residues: CASSQNRDAPYEQYF.

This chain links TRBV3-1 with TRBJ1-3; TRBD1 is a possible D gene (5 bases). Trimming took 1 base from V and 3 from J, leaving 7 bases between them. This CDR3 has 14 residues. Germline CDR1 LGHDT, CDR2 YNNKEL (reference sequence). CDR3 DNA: TGTGCCAGCAGCCAAGTGGGGGTTGGAAACACCATATATTTT. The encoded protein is CASSQVGVGNTIYF.

CDR3 bases: TGTGCCAGCAGCACGACTAGCGGGGGGCAAGAGACCCAGTACTTC. Translation: CASSTTSGGQETQYF. This chain joins TRBV7-3 and TRBJ2-5, with 13 bases fitting TRBD2. The germline V gene has CDR1 SGHTA and CDR2 FQGTGA. The CDR3 is 15 amino acids. Losses at the gene ends were 5 bases for V and 2 bases for J; bases not matched to a gene: 2.